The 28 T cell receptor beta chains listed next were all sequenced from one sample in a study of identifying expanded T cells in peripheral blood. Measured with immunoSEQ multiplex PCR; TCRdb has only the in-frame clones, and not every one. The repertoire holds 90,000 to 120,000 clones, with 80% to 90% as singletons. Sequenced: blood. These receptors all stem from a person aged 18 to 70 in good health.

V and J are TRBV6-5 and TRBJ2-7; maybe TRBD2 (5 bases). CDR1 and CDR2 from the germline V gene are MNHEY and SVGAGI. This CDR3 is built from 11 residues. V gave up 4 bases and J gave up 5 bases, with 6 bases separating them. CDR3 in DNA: TGTGCCAGCAGTTCCGGGGACGAGCAGTACTTC. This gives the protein CASSSGDEQYF.

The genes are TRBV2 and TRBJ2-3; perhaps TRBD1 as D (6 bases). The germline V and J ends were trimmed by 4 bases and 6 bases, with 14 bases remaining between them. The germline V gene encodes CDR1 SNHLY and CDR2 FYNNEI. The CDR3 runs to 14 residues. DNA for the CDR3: TGTGCCAGCAGTGGAAGTCAGGGGTACGATACGCAGTATTTT. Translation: CASSGSQGYDTQYF.

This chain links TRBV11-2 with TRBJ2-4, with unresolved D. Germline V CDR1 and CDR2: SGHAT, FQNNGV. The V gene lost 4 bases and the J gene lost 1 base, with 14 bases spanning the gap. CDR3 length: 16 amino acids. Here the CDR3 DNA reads TGTGCCAGCAGCTCCCCCCGGCCCGGGGCCAAAAACATTCAGTACTTC. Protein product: CASSSPRPGAKNIQYF.

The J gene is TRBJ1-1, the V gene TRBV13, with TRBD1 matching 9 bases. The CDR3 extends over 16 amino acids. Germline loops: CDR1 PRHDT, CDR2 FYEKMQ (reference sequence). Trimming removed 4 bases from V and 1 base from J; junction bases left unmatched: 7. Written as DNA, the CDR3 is TGTGCCAGCAGCTCGGGGGGGACAGGGCCGAACACTGAAGCTTTCTTT. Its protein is CASSSGGTGPNTEAFF.

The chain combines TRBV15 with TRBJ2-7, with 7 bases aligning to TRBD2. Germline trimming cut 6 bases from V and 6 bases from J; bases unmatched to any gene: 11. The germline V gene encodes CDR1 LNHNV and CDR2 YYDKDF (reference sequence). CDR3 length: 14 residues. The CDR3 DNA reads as TGTGCCACCAGGCGACTGGGAGGGGAAGGCGAGCAGTACTTC. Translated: CATRRLGGEGEQYF.

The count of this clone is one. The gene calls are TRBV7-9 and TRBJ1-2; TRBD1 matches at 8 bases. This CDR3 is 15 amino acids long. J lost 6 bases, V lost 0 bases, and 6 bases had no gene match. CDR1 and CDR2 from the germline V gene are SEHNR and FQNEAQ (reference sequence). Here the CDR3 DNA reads TGTGCCAGCAGCTTAGCGCTGACAGGGGCTGATGGCTACACCTTC. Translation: CASSLALTGADGYTF.

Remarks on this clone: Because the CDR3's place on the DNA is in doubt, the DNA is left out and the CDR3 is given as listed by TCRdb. CDR3 in amino acids: CASSQVGQGAGNTF. V and J are TRBV4-3 and TRBJ1-2; the table's D call, TRBD1, was not checked against the DNA. The CDR3 spans 14 amino acids, including both terminal residues. Germline-derived CDR1 and CDR2 are LGHNA and YSLEER.

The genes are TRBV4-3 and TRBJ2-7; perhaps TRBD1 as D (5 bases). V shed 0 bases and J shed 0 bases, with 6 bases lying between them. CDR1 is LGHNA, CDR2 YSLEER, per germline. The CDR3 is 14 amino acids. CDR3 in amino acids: CASSQERGSYEQYF. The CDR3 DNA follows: TGCGCCAGCAGCCAAGAAAGGGGCTCCTACGAGCAGTACTTC.

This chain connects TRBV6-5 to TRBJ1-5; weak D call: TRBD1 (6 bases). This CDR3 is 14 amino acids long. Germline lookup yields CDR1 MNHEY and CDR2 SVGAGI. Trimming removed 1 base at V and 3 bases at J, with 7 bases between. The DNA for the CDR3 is TGTGCCAGCAGTTACTGGGACATCAATCAGCCCCAGCATTTT. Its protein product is CASSYWDINQPQHF.

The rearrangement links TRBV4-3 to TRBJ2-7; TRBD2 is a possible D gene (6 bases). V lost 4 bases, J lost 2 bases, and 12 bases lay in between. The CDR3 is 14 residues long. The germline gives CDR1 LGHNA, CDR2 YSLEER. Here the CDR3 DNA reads TGCGCCAGCAGCCGGGGGGACGGAACCTACGAGCAGTACTTC. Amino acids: CASSRGDGTYEQYF.

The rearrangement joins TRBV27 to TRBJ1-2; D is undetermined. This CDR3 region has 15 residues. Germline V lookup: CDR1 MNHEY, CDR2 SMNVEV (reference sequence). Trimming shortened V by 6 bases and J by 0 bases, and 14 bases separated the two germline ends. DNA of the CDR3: TGTGCCAGCAGCCCCGGACCGACCTCTAACTATGGCTACACCTTC. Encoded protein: CASSPGPTSNYGYTF.

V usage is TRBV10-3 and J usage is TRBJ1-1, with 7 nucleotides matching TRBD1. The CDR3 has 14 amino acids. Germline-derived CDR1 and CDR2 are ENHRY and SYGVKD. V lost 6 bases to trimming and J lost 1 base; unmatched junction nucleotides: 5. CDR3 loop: CAISYRGRNTEAFF. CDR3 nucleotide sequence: TGTGCCATCAGCTACAGGGGACGGAACACTGAAGCTTTCTTT.

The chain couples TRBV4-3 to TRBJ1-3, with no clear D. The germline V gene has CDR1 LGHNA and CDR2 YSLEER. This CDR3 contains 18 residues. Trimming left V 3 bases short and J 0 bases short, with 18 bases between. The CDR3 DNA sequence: TGCGCCAGCAGCCAGTCTCACCCGGGAAGCCACTCTGGAAACACCATATATTTT. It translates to CASSQSHPGSHSGNTIYF.

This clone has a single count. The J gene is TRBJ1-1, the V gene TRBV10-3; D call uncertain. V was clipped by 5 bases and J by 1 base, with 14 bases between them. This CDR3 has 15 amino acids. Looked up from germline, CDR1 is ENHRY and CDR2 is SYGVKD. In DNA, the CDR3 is TGTGCCATCAGTCGGAGGGCGGGTCAGAACACTGAAGCTTTCTTT. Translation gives CAISRRAGQNTEAFF.

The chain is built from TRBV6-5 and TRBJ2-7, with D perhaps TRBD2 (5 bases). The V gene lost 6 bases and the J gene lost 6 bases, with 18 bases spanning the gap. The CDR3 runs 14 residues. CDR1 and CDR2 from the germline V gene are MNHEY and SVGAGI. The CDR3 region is CASSLDYSGGEQYF. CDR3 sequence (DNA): TGTGCCAGCAGCTTAGACTACAGTGGAGGCGAGCAGTACTTC.

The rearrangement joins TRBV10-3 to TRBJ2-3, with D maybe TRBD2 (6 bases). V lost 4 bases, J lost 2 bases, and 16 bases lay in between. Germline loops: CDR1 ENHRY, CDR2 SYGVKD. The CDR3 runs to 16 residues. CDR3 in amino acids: CAISGAGTGHTDTQYF. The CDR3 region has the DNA TGTGCCATCAGTGGGGCCGGGACTGGACACACAGATACGCAGTATTTT.

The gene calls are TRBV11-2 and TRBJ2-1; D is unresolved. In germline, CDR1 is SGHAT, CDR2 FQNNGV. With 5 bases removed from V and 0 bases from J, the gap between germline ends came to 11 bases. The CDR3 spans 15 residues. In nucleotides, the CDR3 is TGTGCCAGCAGCCGTTCGGTTAGCTCCTACAATGAGCAGTTCTTC. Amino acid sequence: CASSRSVSSYNEQFF.

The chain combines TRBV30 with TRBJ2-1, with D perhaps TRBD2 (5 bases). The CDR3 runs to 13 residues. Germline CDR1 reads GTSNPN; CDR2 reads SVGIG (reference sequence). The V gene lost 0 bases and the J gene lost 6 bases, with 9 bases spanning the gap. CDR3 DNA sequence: TGTGCCTGGAGTGTTGGAGCGGTCAATGAGCAGTTCTTC. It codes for CAWSVGAVNEQFF.

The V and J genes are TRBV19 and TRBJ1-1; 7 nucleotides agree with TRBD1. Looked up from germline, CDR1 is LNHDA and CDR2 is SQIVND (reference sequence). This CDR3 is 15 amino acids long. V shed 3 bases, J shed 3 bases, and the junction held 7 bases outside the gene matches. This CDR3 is CASSIWSGGDTEAFF. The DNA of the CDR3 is TGTGCCAGTAGTATTTGGTCAGGGGGTGACACTGAAGCTTTCTTT.

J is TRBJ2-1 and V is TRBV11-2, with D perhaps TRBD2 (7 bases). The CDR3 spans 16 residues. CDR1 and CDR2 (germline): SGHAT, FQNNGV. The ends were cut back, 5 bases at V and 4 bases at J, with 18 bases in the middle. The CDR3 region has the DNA TGTGCCAGCAGCAGGGGGGGACCGGGGAGTTACAATGAGCAGTTCTTC. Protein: CASSRGGPGSYNEQFF.

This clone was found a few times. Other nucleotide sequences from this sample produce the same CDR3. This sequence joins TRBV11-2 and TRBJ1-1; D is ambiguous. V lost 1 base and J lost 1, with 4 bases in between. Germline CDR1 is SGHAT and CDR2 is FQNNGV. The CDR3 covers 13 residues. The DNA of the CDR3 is TGTGCCAGCAGCTTAGCCAGGAACACTGAAGCTTTCTTT. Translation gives CASSLARNTEAFF.

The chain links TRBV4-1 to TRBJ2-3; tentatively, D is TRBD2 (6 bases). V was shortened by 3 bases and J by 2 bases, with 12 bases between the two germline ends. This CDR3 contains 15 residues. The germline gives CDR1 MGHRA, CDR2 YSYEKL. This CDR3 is CASSQEGRLTDTQYF. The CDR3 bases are TGCGCCAGCAGCCAGGAGGGACGGCTCACAGATACGCAGTATTTT.

In DNA, the CDR3 is TGTGCCAGCGGCAAAGGGGAACCCACAGATACGCAGTATTTT. Residues: CASGKGEPTDTQYF. The rearrangement uses TRBV6-1 and TRBJ2-3; D may be TRBD1 (5 bases). This CDR3 is built from 14 residues. V lost 8 bases and J lost 2, with 14 bases in between. Germline CDR1 is MNHNS and CDR2 is SASEGT.

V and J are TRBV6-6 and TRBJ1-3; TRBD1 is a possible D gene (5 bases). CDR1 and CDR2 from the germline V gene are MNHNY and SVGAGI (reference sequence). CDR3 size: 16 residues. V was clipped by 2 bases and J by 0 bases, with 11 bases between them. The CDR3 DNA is TGTGCCAGCAGTTACCCGGGGGGGGGCTCTGGAAACACCATATATTTT. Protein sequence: CASSYPGGGSGNTIYF.

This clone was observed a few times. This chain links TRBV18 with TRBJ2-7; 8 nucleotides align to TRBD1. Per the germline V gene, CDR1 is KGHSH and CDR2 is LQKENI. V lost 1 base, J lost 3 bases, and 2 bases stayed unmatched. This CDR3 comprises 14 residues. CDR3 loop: CASSPLGQGYEQYF. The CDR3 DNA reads TGTGCCAGCTCACCACTAGGACAGGGCTACGAGCAGTACTTC.

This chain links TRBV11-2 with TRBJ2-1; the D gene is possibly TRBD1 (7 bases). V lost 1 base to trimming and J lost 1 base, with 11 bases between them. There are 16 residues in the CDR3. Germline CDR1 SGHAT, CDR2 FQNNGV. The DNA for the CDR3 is TGTGCCAGCAGCTTAGTTCCAGGGGGGTCCTACAATGAGCAGTTCTTC. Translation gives CASSLVPGGSYNEQFF.

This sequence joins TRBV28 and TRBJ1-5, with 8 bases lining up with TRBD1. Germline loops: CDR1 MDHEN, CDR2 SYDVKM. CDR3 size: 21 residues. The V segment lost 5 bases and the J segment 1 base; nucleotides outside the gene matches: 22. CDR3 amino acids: CASSRRVHGQGESASNQPQHF. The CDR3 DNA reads TGTGCCAGCAGTCGCCGCGTACACGGACAGGGAGAATCAGCGAGCAATCAGCCCCAGCATTTT.

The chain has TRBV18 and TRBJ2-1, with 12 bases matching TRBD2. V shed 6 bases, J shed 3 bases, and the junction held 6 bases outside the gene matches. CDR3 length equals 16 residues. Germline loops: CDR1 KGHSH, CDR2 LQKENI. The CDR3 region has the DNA TGTGCCAGCTCCCCAGGACTAGCGGGGAGCTACAATGAGCAGTTCTTC. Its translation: CASSPGLAGSYNEQFF.